The text below deals with one T cell receptor (beta chain). The record originates from a study of blood T cell repertoires in COVID-19. About the research overall: There were acute and convalescent COVID-19 samples, and they came from the United States, Italy and Spain. Sources were T cells, B-cell-depleted T cells, or PBMCs; the material itself was cDNA or gDNA.

V lost 5 bases and J lost 6; bases outside the gene matches: 15. This CDR3 comprises 16 residues. Germline CDR1 SGHNT, CDR2 YYREEE (reference sequence). Original methodology: Estimated nucleated cell counts came from reference gene primer amplification. Sequenced by immunoSEQ multiplex PCR; TCRdb stores in-frame clones only, minus some. The D gene and trimming were derived from the DNA, and the V and J assignments and clone size from that table. This table holds 70,000 to 75,000 clones, about 82% found once. The sequencing sample was made of peripheral blood. This TCR was recovered from a woman in her sixties with acute or convalescent COVID-19. The V gene is TRBV5-4, the J gene TRBJ2-3; 7 bases are a match to TRBD2. The CDR3 DNA is TGTGCCAGCAGGACCAGGTCTAGCGGAGGTCTGGATACGCAGTATTTT. This encodes CASRTRSSGGLDTQYF.